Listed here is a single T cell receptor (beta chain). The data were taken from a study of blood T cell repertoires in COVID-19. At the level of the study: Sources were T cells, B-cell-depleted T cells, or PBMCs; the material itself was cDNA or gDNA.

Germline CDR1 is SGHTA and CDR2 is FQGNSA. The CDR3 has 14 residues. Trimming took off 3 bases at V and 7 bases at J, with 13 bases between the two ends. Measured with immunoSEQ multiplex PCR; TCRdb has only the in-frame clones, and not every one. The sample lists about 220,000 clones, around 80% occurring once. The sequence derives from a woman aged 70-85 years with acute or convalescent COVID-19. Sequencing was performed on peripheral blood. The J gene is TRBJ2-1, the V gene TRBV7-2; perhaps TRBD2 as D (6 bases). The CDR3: CASSFFQRVNEQFF. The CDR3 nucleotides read TGTGCCAGCAGCTTTTTCCAGCGGGTGAATGAGCAGTTCTTC.